This T cell receptor beta chain was captured in a study of blood T cell repertoires in COVID-19. The wider study: From T cells, B-cell-depleted T cells, or PBMCs came the material, which was cDNA or gDNA.

As originally analysed: Estimates of nucleated cell counts were drawn from the amplification of reference gene primers. Clones were sequenced by immunoSEQ multiplex PCR, and TCRdb holds only the in-frame ones, with some missing. V and J calls and clone size are those listed in that table; D and trimming were worked out from the DNA. The sample holds under 250,000 clones, about four fifths seen once. This clonotype was sampled from a man between 40 and 49 years old with active or convalescent COVID-19. The sample was peripheral blood.

The CDR3 DNA is TGTGCCAGTAGTTTCCAGGGGGCCTCCTATAATTCACCCCTCCACTTT. It specifies CASSFQGASYNSPLHF. The gene calls are TRBV19 and TRBJ1-6; TRBD1 aligns across 8 bases. Trimming removed 5 bases from V and 0 bases from J; junction bases left unmatched: 3. The CDR3 has 16 residues. In germline, CDR1 is LNHDA, CDR2 SQIVND (reference sequence). Full variable domain (remainder filled in from reference TRBV19 and TRBJ1-6): DGGITQSPKYLFRKEGQNVTLSCEQNLNHDAMYWYRQDPGQGLRLIYYSQIVNDFQKGDIAEGYSVSREKKESFPLTVTSAQKNPTAFYLCASSFQGASYNSPLHFGNGTRLTVT.